Listed here is a single T cell receptor beta chain. Antigen: not known. TCRdb reprocessed the 5' RACE reads via MiXCR and lists one record per CDR3 protein. The table shows about 470,000 distinct CDR3 sequences, with 20% to 25% occurring only once. The CDR3 has 16 residues. Germline assignment: CDR1 SGHTA and CDR2 FQGNSA. Between the trimmed V and J ends, which lost 1 base and 6 bases, there was a span of 17 bases. The sample belongs to a study of identical twins. Study findings and constraints: Analyses of zero insertions could be partly confounded by invariant MAIT and iNKT cells.

These records were also assigned to another study, of T cells expressing NK-cell markers. That investigation notes: With an anti-gamma-delta TCR antibody, sorting in several experiments was kept to alpha-beta TCR T cells.

The chain uses TRBV7-2 and TRBJ2-3; TRBD1 or TRBD2 may be the D gene (5 bases each). This TCR came from a woman younger than 35 in good health. The sequenced sample was CD4+ T cells sorted from blood. The CDR3, as DNA: TGTGCCAGCAGCTTAGTATCTGGAAGCTGGGGGGATACGCAGTATTTT. Protein product: CASSLVSGSWGDTQYF.